This T cell receptor beta chain is drawn from a study of blood T cells in healthy people across ages. This clonotype came up a few times. For the second PCR, which ran for about 6 to 11 cycles, a sample-barcoded 5' primer and a J-beta primer mix were used. TCRdb reprocessed the 5' RACE reads via MiXCR and lists one record per CDR3 protein. The data hold approximately 2,000,000 distinct CDR3 sequences, with 35% to 50% observed a single time. J lost 4 bases, V lost 4 bases, and 7 bases had no gene match. Germline V gives CDR1 DFQATT, CDR2 SNEGSKA (reference sequence). This CDR3 is 15 amino acids long. Donors ranged from about 6 to 95 years old and were healthy Caucasians in Russia. Every sample gave at least 5 micrograms of total RNA when it was extracted.

Sequencing used blood. The chain uses TRBV20-1 and TRBJ2-7, with TRBD2 identical over 13 bases. The receptor comes from a human donor in good health. Here the CDR3 reads CSATFGLAGDYEQYF. CDR3 coding DNA: TGCAGTGCTACCTTCGGACTAGCGGGAGATTACGAGCAGTACTTC.